A single sample is the source of the 20 T cell receptor beta chains below, sequenced in a study of T cell changes during pregnancy in multiple sclerosis (dated by TCRdb to the late 2010s). Library preparation was by the immunoSEQ multiplex PCR assay. This is the immuneACCESS table as TCRdb keeps it, with only in-frame sequences that have V and J called. A part of the clones is gone; compared with another copy, unresolved V genes explain less than half, and the rest is unexplained. Here the sample has 40,000 or so clones; 94% occur a single time. In total, the top ten clones hold 6.5% to 9.5% of the sample. The sequencing here drew on CD8+ T cells from peripheral blood mononuclear cells, taken in the third trimester of pregnancy. Receptors were obtained from a female donor with multiple sclerosis, enrolled in a pregnancy study.

The rearrangement uses TRBV27 and TRBJ2-5; no reliable D call. Germline CDR1 is MNHEY and CDR2 is SMNVEV (reference sequence). Trimming left V 2 bases short and J 5 bases short, with 9 bases between. The CDR3 loop spans 13 amino acids. The CDR3 loop reads CASSLRGPETQYF. Written as DNA, the CDR3 is TGTGCCAGCAGTTTACGTGGGCCGGAGACCCAGTACTTC.

The V call is TRBV10-3, the J call TRBJ1-1; 8 nucleotides align to TRBD1. J was trimmed by 8 bases and V by 0 bases; bases with no gene match: 5. The length of the CDR3 is 14 residues. Germline CDR1 ENHRY, CDR2 SYGVKD. This CDR3 reads CAISESKDRDEAFF. The DNA for the CDR3 is TGTGCCATCAGTGAGTCGAAGGACAGGGACGAAGCTTTCTTT.

CDR3 bases: TGCAGTGCTCGGAGCGGAAATGAGCAGTTCTTC. Translation gives CSARSGNEQFF. This chain connects TRBV20-1 to TRBJ2-1; D perhaps matches TRBD2 (5 bases). The CDR3 consists of 11 residues. In germline, CDR1 is DFQATT, CDR2 SNEGSKA (reference sequence). V was shortened by 5 bases and J by 7 bases, with 9 bases between the two germline ends.

V is TRBV11-1 and J is TRBJ2-5; D might be TRBD1 (7 bases). The CDR3 runs 12 residues. Trimming left V 8 bases short and J 7 bases short, with 14 bases between. Germline V CDR1 and CDR2: SGHAT, FQDESV (reference sequence). CDR3 coding DNA: TGTGCCAGCCGACACAGGGGAGGGACCCAGTACTTC. Protein product: CASRHRGGTQYF.

This sequence joins TRBV28 and TRBJ1-4, with 7 bases that match TRBD1. CDR1 is MDHEN, CDR2 SYDVKM, per germline. The V and J ends lost 2 bases and 13 bases, in that order; junction bases with no gene match: 4. The CDR3 totals 12 residues. As DNA, the CDR3 is TGTGCCAGCAGTTTAGGGGCAGGGGGACTGTTTTTT. As protein: CASSLGAGGLFF.

The chain uses TRBV27 and TRBJ1-2, with 7 bases identical to TRBD1. The V and J ends lost 6 bases and 4 bases, in that order; junction bases with no gene match: 8. The CDR3 covers 14 residues. CDR1 and CDR2 from the germline V gene are MNHEY and SMNVEV (reference sequence). CDR3 amino acids: CASRRQGFGYGYTF. The CDR3 DNA follows: TGTGCCAGCAGACGACAGGGATTCGGCTATGGCTACACCTTC.

The V call is TRBV5-1, the J call TRBJ1-2; D perhaps matches TRBD1 (6 bases). V shed 5 bases and J shed 3 bases, with 11 bases lying between them. In germline, CDR1 is SGHRS, CDR2 YFSETQ. The CDR3 is made up of 13 amino acids. The CDR3 protein is CASSWRTDYGYTF. The CDR3 DNA sequence: TGCGCCAGCAGTTGGAGGACAGACTATGGCTACACCTTC.

The chain couples TRBV19 to TRBJ2-6; unclear D gene. Per germline, CDR1 LNHDA and CDR2 SQIVND (reference sequence). V lost 6 bases and J 1 base, leaving 7 bases between the germline ends. The length of the CDR3 is 14 residues. CDR3 region: CASRDISGANVLTF. CDR3 nucleotide sequence: TGTGCCAGTAGAGACATTTCTGGGGCCAACGTCCTGACTTTC.

The chain has TRBV4-1 and TRBJ2-7; weak D call: TRBD1 (6 bases). This CDR3 has 15 amino acids. The V end was cut by 1 base, the J end by 3 bases, with 13 bases between. Per germline, CDR1 MGHRA and CDR2 YSYEKL. CDR3 nucleotide sequence: TGCGCCAGCAGCCAAGGGTCGACAGGTAACTACGAGCAGTACTTC. Its translation is CASSQGSTGNYEQYF.

The chain links TRBV28 to TRBJ1-1, with a tentative D call TRBD1 (5 bases). CDR1 and CDR2 from the germline V gene are MDHEN and SYDVKM. The V and J ends lost 8 bases and 3 bases respectively, with 16 bases between them. The CDR3 totals 14 residues. In DNA, the CDR3 is TGTGCCAGCGCCCCTGACAGACCTTACACTGAAGCTTTCTTT. Translated: CASAPDRPYTEAFF.

The rearrangement links TRBV5-1 to TRBJ1-1; TRBD1 might be the D (6 bases). V lost 5 bases and J lost 1, with 18 bases in between. CDR3 length: 16 amino acids. The germline gives CDR1 SGHRS, CDR2 YFSETQ. The DNA for the CDR3 is TGCGCCAGCAGATGGAGTACGGGACACCCGAACACTGAAGCTTTCTTT. Its protein product is CASRWSTGHPNTEAFF.

The chain joins TRBV19 to TRBJ2-5; TRBD1 aligns across 9 bases. Germline V CDR1 and CDR2: LNHDA, SQIVND (reference sequence). The CDR3 is made up of 13 amino acids. Trimming took 6 bases from V and 4 from J; bases not matched to a gene: 3. The CDR3 sequence is CASSSTGGETQYF. CDR3 nucleotides: TGTGCCAGTAGCTCGACAGGGGGAGAGACCCAGTACTTC.

The chain has TRBV27 and TRBJ2-4; D possibly corresponds to TRBD2 (6 bases). Germline CDR1 reads MNHEY; CDR2 reads SMNVEV (reference sequence). This CDR3 comprises 12 residues. V was pared by 6 bases and J by 5 bases, with 8 bases between. The CDR3 spells CASRGEENIQYF. The CDR3 DNA is TGTGCCAGCAGGGGGGAGGAAAACATTCAGTACTTC.

This clone was detected only once. The chain links TRBV19 to TRBJ2-2, with 9 bases fitting TRBD2. The CDR3 contains 18 residues. Germline V gives CDR1 LNHDA, CDR2 SQIVND (reference sequence). V lost 1 base, J lost 7 bases, and 13 bases stayed unmatched. CDR3: CASSIGGGGLAPGGELFF. DNA of the CDR3: TGTGCCAGTAGTATAGGCGGTGGGGGACTAGCCCCCGGCGGGGAGCTGTTTTTT.

This clone was counted a single time. The chain is built from TRBV6-4 and TRBJ2-1, with 13 positions matching TRBD2. The germline V gene has CDR1 MRHNA and CDR2 SNTAGT. After removal of 4 bases from V and 6 bases from J, the junction contained 0 bases not matched to a gene. This CDR3 is built from 14 residues. The CDR3 loop reads CASSGLAGGNEQFF. DNA for the CDR3: TGTGCCAGCAGTGGACTAGCGGGAGGCAATGAGCAGTTCTTC.

This CDR3 is CASSQVRGGYTF. In nucleotides, the CDR3 is TGTGCCAGCAGCCAAGTTAGGGGCGGCTACACCTTC. This chain uses TRBV14 with TRBJ1-2; tentative D call: TRBD1 (5 bases). V lost 1 base, J lost 8 bases, and 8 bases lay in between. Germline CDR1 reads SGHDN; CDR2 reads FVKESK. The CDR3 has 12 residues.

The rearrangement joins TRBV7-9 to TRBJ2-7; D not resolved. V lost 5 bases, J lost 3 bases, and 11 bases lay in between. Germline lookup yields CDR1 SEHNR and CDR2 FQNEAQ (reference sequence). There are 13 residues in the CDR3. CDR3 sequence: CASSPTYFYEQYF. The CDR3 DNA reads TGTGCCAGCAGCCCCACCTACTTCTACGAGCAGTACTTC.

The gene calls are TRBV28 and TRBJ2-1; 8 bases line up with TRBD1. CDR3 length: 14 amino acids. The V gene's germline CDR1 is MDHEN and CDR2 SYDVKM. V lost 4 bases to trimming and J lost 16 bases; unmatched junction nucleotides: 15. In DNA, the CDR3 is TGTGCCAGCAGTTCCGTTGGACAGGGCCACGAGGAATTCTTC. Protein product: CASSSVGQGHEEFF.

J is TRBJ2-5 and V is TRBV28, with a weak D call TRBD2 (5 bases). The germline V gene has CDR1 MDHEN and CDR2 SYDVKM. The ends were cut back, 5 bases at V and 4 bases at J, with 20 bases in the middle. This CDR3 spans 16 amino acids. CDR3 region: CASSTPLMGVGETQYF. CDR3 coding DNA: TGTGCCAGCAGTACCCCACTAATGGGAGTGGGAGAGACCCAGTACTTC. Complete variable domain (other parts from reference TRBV28 and TRBJ2-5): DVKVTQSSRYLVKRTGEKVFLECVQDMDHENMFWYRQDPGLGLRLIYFSYDVKMKEKGDIPEGYSVSREKKERFSLILESASTNQTSMYLCASSTPLMGVGETQYFGPGTRLLVL.

The rearrangement joins TRBV21-1 to TRBJ2-7; the table assigns TRBD2, which was not confirmed against the DNA. TRBV21-1 is assigned pseudogene status. The CDR3 is made up of 18 amino acids. CDR3 sequence: CASSKAPHFVTSGYEQYF. The CDR3 DNA reads TGTGCCAGCAGCAAAGCGCCCCACTTCGTAACTAGCGGCTACGAGCAGTACTTC.